This T cell receptor (beta chain) was documented in a study of breast tumors, draining lymph nodes, adjacent tissues. Findings and limits, study-wide: Tumor and nontumor repertoires were significantly more similar in luminal-like than in basal-like breast cancer.

Axillary draining lymph nodes of breast cancer patients supplied the node samples. This CDR3 has 15 amino acids. The ends were cut back, 5 bases at V and 8 bases at J, with 21 bases in the middle. Germline V gene sequence: CDR1 SEHNR, CDR2 FQNEAQ (reference sequence). This clonotype has at least ten counts. What it binds is not known. Via MiXCR, TCRdb re-called the multiplex PCR reads, giving one row per CDR3 protein. The sample has about 100,000 distinct CDR3 sequences, around 20% seen once; the top ten hold more than 0.9%. The sequence came from a female donor with breast cancer. Some clones in this sample may be carry-over from other donors' samples. The sample consisted of axillary lymph node tissue. The chain combines TRBV7-9 with TRBJ1-2; D uncertain. CDR3 DNA: TGTGCCAGCAGCCCCCCCACCCTTGGCGGGCTAGGCTACACCTTC. Translation gives CASSPPTLGGLGYTF. Supplemented by reference TRBV7-9 and TRBJ1-2, the full variable domain reads DTGVSQNPRHKITKRGQNVTFRCDPISEHNRLYWYRQTLGQGPEFLTYFQNEAQLEKSRLLSDRFSAERPKGSFSTLEIQRTEQGDSAMYLCASSPPTLGGLGYTFGSGTRLTVV.